This paragraph covers one T cell receptor (beta chain) sequence. This sample was taken from a study of control samples from healthy donors and cancer patients. Libraries were prepared by immunoSEQ multiplex PCR; TCRdb keeps only in-frame clonotypes and omits some of them. The data contain some 96,000 clones, approximately 95% of them singletons. The ends were cut back, 6 bases at V and 1 base at J, with 7 bases in the middle. CDR1 and CDR2 (germline): MNHNS, SASEGT. This CDR3 comprises 13 residues. The TCR originated in a man aged 18 to 30 in good health. The J gene is TRBJ1-5, the V gene TRBV6-1; a weak D match, TRBD1 (5 bases). The sample consisted of blood. CDR3 residues: CASSGGSNQPQHF. The CDR3 region has the DNA TGTGCCAGCAGCGGGGGGAGCAATCAGCCCCAGCATTTT.